Presented here are 2 T cell receptor beta chains from one specimen sequenced in a study of blood T cell repertoires in COVID-19. The assay was immunoSEQ multiplex PCR, and TCRdb's table has in-frame clones only and misses some. Of about 160,000 clones in the sample, approximately 82% were seen once. The specimen sequenced was peripheral blood. These receptors were obtained from a man between 65 and 79 years old who had recovered from COVID-19.

The chain employs TRBV28 and TRBJ2-1; TRBD2 might be the D (6 bases). CDR3 length equals 15 residues. The V and J ends lost 5 bases and 5 bases respectively, with 16 bases between them. The germline V gene has CDR1 MDHEN and CDR2 SYDVKM. The DNA of the CDR3 is TGTGCCAGCAGTGCCTCGGGACTGGATAACAATGAGCAGTTCTTC. Protein product: CASSASGLDNNEQFF.

The chain has TRBV5-6 and TRBJ2-7; 7 positions agree with TRBD1. This CDR3 is 15 amino acids long. V lost 5 bases, J lost 2 bases, and 10 bases stayed unmatched. Germline CDR1 and CDR2: SGHDT and YYEEEE. As DNA, the CDR3 is TGTGCCAGCAGAGGCCGGGACAGAGCGCCCTACGAGCAGTACTTC. It codes for CASRGRDRAPYEQYF.